This is a list of T cell receptor beta chains from one sample in a study of graft-versus-host responses after intestinal transplantation. TCRdb's table, derived via immunoSEQ multiplex PCR, lists solely in-frame clones and lacks some. This sample yields 11,000 to 15,000 clones, of which 25% to 40% are seen a single time; around 5.7% belongs to the top ten. The sample consisted of alloreactive CD4+ T cells from a mixed lymphocyte reaction culture, taken before intestinal transplant. The receptors shown here come from a human patient who received an intestinal transplant. Both conserved end residues are part of each CDR3. The order of the fields is clone size, V gene, J gene, D gene, CDR3 protein, CDR3 DNA. D genes are given only for firm matches. Clone size is shown for a subset of rows, as once, few, many or a class of expanded clone.

>.|TRBV19|TRBJ2-3|.
CASSLSWASTDTQYF
TGTGCCAGTAGTCTCTCCTGGGCCAGCACAGATACGCAGTATTTT
>few|TRBV27|TRBJ1-5|.
CASSLAGGFSNQPQHF
TGTGCCAGCAGTTTAGCGGGGGGGTTTAGCAATCAGCCCCAGCATTTT
>.|TRBV15|TRBJ1-5|.
CATTGISNQPQHF
TGTGCCACCACAGGGATTAGCAATCAGCCCCAGCATTTT
>few|TRBV27|TRBJ2-3|.
CASRLNSILSTDTQYF
TGTGCCAGCAGACTGAACTCAATACTAAGCACAGATACGCAGTATTTT
>.|TRBV6-5|TRBJ2-3|TRBD1
CASSPLGQGPDTQYF
TGTGCCAGCAGCCCCTTAGGACAGGGTCCAGATACGCAGTATTTT
>few|TRBV20-1|TRBJ2-1|.
CSAPGYNEQFF
TGCAGTGCCCCTGGCTACAATGAGCAGTTCTTC
>few|TRBV10-3|TRBJ2-5|.
CAISELTQETQYF
TGTGCCATCAGTGAGTTAACTCAAGAGACCCAGTACTTC
>medium-sized|TRBV30|TRBJ1-4|.
CAWTDGTNEKLFF
TGTGCCTGGACTGACGGAACTAATGAAAAACTGTTTTTT
>.|TRBV28|TRBJ1-2|TRBD1
CASSTPGQGNYGYTF
TGTGCCAGCAGCACACCGGGACAGGGGAACTATGGCTACACCTTC
>few|TRBV5-6|TRBJ2-7|.
CASSLLHFRQYF
TGTGCCAGCAGCCTACTCCATTTTCGGCAGTACTTC
>few|TRBV5-6|TRBJ2-5|.
CASSLPGVQETQYF
TGTGCCAGCAGCTTACCAGGGGTGCAAGAGACCCAGTACTTC
>.|TRBV7-2|TRBJ2-7|.
CASSPRRGGTYEQYF
TGTGCCAGCAGCCCCCGAAGGGGCGGGACCTACGAGCAGTACTTC
>few|TRBV19|TRBJ2-5|TRBD1
CASSAGQGVETQYF
TGTGCCAGTAGTGCAGGACAGGGAGTGGAGACCCAGTACTTC
>.|TRBV27|TRBJ2-1|.
CASSSGRGGAWYNEQFF
TGTGCCAGCAGTTCGGGGAGAGGGGGAGCCTGGTACAATGAGCAGTTCTTC
>few|TRBV29-1|TRBJ2-7|TRBD2
CSGGRASYEQYF
TGCAGCGGCGGGAGGGCCTCCTACGAGCAGTACTTC
>.|TRBV7-3|TRBJ2-4|.
CASSLRGTVQYF
TGTGCCAGCAGCTTAAGGGGGACGGTTCAGTACTTC
>.|TRBV5-1|TRBJ2-5|TRBD1
CASSLRGTGGETQYF
TGCGCCAGCAGCCTGAGGGGGACAGGGGGCGAGACCCAGTACTTC
>once|TRBV6-5|TRBJ2-1|TRBD2
CASGREKVSEQFF
TGTGCCAGCGGGAGGGAGAAGGTTAGTGAGCAGTTCTTC
>once|TRBV28|TRBJ1-2|TRBD1
CASRLQGKGYTF
TGTGCCAGCAGGCTACAGGGGAAGGGCTACACCTTC
>once|TRBV11-2|TRBJ2-7|.
CASSLEVARYEQYF
TGTGCCAGCAGCTTAGAGGTAGCGCGATACGAGCAGTACTTC
>.|TRBV7-8|TRBJ1-5|.
CASSLASGNQPQHF
TGTGCCAGCAGCTTAGCATCAGGAAATCAGCCCCAGCATTTT
>.|TRBV6-1|TRBJ2-7|.
CASRALGAAIYEQYF
TGTGCCAGCAGGGCGCTGGGAGCGGCAATCTACGAGCAGTACTTC
>medium-sized|TRBV2|TRBJ2-2|.
CASRTWTVTGELFF
TGTGCCAGCAGGACCTGGACGGTCACCGGGGAGCTGTTTTTT
>medium-sized|TRBV19|TRBJ1-1|TRBD1
CASSLWTGGGTEAFF
TGTGCCAGTAGTTTATGGACAGGGGGGGGTACTGAAGCTTTCTTT
>.|TRBV19|TRBJ1-2|.
CASSMWPSYYGYTF
TGTGCCAGTAGTATGTGGCCCAGTTACTATGGCTACACCTTC
>few|TRBV7-9|TRBJ2-7|.
CASSLAFGPGAGDEQYF
TGTGCCAGCAGCTTAGCCTTCGGACCGGGGGCGGGGGACGAGCAGTACTTC
>.|TRBV29-1|TRBJ2-2|TRBD1
CSVFGTGGGGELFF
TGCAGCGTTTTCGGGACAGGGGGCGGCGGGGAGCTGTTTTTT
>.|TRBV18|TRBJ1-5|.
CASSPHSNQPQHF
TGTGCCAGCTCACCGCATAGCAATCAGCCCCAGCATTTT
>.|TRBV5-4|TRBJ2-5|.
CASSLAGVQETQYF
TGTGCCAGCAGCTTGGCGGGCGTACAAGAGACCCAGTACTTC
>few|TRBV28|TRBJ2-2|.
CASRTPTGNTGELFF
TGTGCCAGCAGGACTCCGACAGGGAACACCGGGGAGCTGTTTTTT
>.|TRBV9|TRBJ2-2|.
CAEGGGASGELFF
TGTGCTGAAGGCGGGGGCGCGTCCGGGGAGCTGTTTTTT
>.|TRBV30|TRBJ2-2|TRBD1
CAWVPGTGRFYNTGELFF
TGTGCCTGGGTCCCCGGGACAGGGAGATTCTATAACACCGGGGAGCTGTTTTTT
>.|TRBV19|TRBJ2-1|TRBD2
CASSRSLAGVGDEQFF
TGTGCCAGTAGTAGGTCGCTAGCGGGAGTGGGGGATGAGCAGTTCTTC